A single sample gave rise to the 29 T cell receptor beta chains below, sequenced in a study of cytomegalovirus exposure and HLA in healthy donors. PCR amplification relied on 60 Vbeta primers (plus 13 Jbeta primers). TCRdb's table, derived via immunoSEQ multiplex PCR, lists solely in-frame clones and lacks some. The table has some 90,000 clones, around 80% seen once. The material sequenced was PBMCs. These receptors all stem from a woman aged 45-59 years in good health and CMV-seropositive.

The chain joins TRBV6-6 to TRBJ1-2; TRBD1 agrees at 8 bases. V lost 0 bases and J lost 13; bases outside the gene matches: 10. The CDR3 length is 14 residues. Germline values: CDR1 MNHNY, CDR2 SVGAGI (reference sequence). CDR3 protein: CASSYSGQVVPSTF. CDR3 DNA sequence: TGTGCCAGCAGTTACTCGGGACAGGTCGTGCCGTCCACCTTC.

J is TRBJ2-5 and V is TRBV5-1, with TRBD2 as a possible D gene (6 bases). This CDR3 comprises 15 residues. Germline loops: CDR1 SGHRS, CDR2 YFSETQ. Trimming removed 0 bases at V and 6 bases at J, with 15 bases between. CDR3 bases: TGCGCCAGCAGCTTGGAAGGGGTTGGGGGGAAGACCCAGTACTTC. Translated: CASSLEGVGGKTQYF.

The chain has TRBV11-3 and TRBJ2-1; D perhaps matches TRBD2 (6 bases). The CDR3 extends over 16 amino acids. Germline-derived CDR1 and CDR2 are SGHNT and YENEEA. Trimming removed 3 bases at V and 6 bases at J, with 18 bases between. This CDR3 reads CASSFSHITGSNEQFF. The DNA of the CDR3 is TGTGCCAGCAGCTTTTCCCATATCACCGGGAGCAATGAGCAGTTCTTC.

This chain connects TRBV11-3 to TRBJ2-5; D is ambiguous. The V gene's germline CDR1 is SGHNT and CDR2 YENEEA. The V gene lost 10 bases and the J gene lost 7 bases, with 19 bases spanning the gap. The CDR3 contains 13 residues. The CDR3 here is CATSRGDVGTQYF. The CDR3 DNA reads as TGTGCCACCTCGCGAGGTGATGTGGGGACCCAGTACTTC.

V and J are TRBV12-5 and TRBJ1-1; 7 bases match TRBD1. The CDR3 runs 15 residues. Germline CDR1 is LGHNT and CDR2 is FRNRAP. The J segment lost 3 bases and the V segment lost 1 base, leaving 5 bases of the junction unmatched. The CDR3 DNA reads TGTGCTAGTGGTTTGGCTCTACAGGGGTACACTGAAGCTTTCTTT. Encoded protein: CASGLALQGYTEAFF. Full variable domain (remainder filled in from reference TRBV12-5 and TRBJ1-1): DARVTQTPRHKVTEMGQEVTMRCQPILGHNTVFWYRQTMMQGLELLAYFRNRAPLDDSGMPKDRFSAEMPDATLATLKIQPSEPRDSAVYFCASGLALQGYTEAFFGQGTRLTVV.

This chain uses TRBV28 with TRBJ2-7; TRBD1 matches at 9 bases. The CDR3 runs to 16 residues. The germline CDR1 and CDR2 sequences are MDHEN and SYDVKM. V shed 5 bases and J 1 base; nucleotides not matched to a gene: 9. CDR3 amino acids: CASSTTGTGISYEQYF. The CDR3 nucleotides are TGTGCCAGCAGTACGACCGGGACAGGGATTTCCTACGAGCAGTACTTC. Together with reference TRBV28 and TRBJ2-7, the CDR3 gives the full variable domain: DVKVTQSSRYLVKRTGEKVFLECVQDMDHENMFWYRQDPGLGLRLIYFSYDVKMKEKGDIPEGYSVSREKKERFSLILESASTNQTSMYLCASSTTGTGISYEQYFGPGTRLTVT.

V is TRBV18 and J is TRBJ1-1; D not certain. The CDR3 runs 13 residues. Germline V gene lookup returns CDR1 KGHSH and CDR2 LQKENI. Between the trimmed V and J ends, which lost 2 bases and 4 bases, there was a span of 8 bases. The CDR3 sequence: CASSPGGFTEAFF. The CDR3 DNA is TGTGCCAGCTCACCAGGCGGGTTCACTGAAGCTTTCTTT.

This clone appeared a few times. V gene TRBV6-5 combines with J gene TRBJ2-3; 10 nucleotides line up with TRBD2. Germline CDR1 is MNHEY and CDR2 is SVGAGI. The V and J ends lost 6 bases and 4 bases, in that order; junction bases with no gene match: 7. The CDR3 length is 15 residues. In nucleotides, the CDR3 is TGTGCCAGCAGCACTCCAGCGGGGGGGCCAGATACGCAGTATTTT. Translating it yields CASSTPAGGPDTQYF.

The chain is built from TRBV5-1 and TRBJ1-3; tentative D call: TRBD1 (6 bases). The CDR3 has 16 residues. The germline CDR1 and CDR2 sequences are SGHRS and YFSETQ. With 4 bases removed from V and 0 bases from J, the gap between germline ends came to 14 bases. This CDR3 reads CASSTAQGFSGNTIYF. CDR3 nucleotide sequence: TGCGCCAGCAGCACGGCACAGGGTTTCTCTGGAAACACCATATATTTT.

Note on this clone: One junction end does not reproduce the germline sequence, and a read error may be involved. The V call is TRBV7-9, the J call TRBJ1-1; no definite D call. The CDR3 length is 12 residues. CDR1 SEHNR and CDR2 FQNEAQ come from the germline V gene (reference sequence). CDR3 sequence: CSSSSYNTEAFF. The CDR3 DNA is TGTTCCAGCAGCTCCTATAACACTGAAGCTTTCTTT.

The sample holds a few counts of this clone. V gene TRBV18 combines with J gene TRBJ1-2; 8 bases fit TRBD1. Germline V CDR1 and CDR2: KGHSH, LQKENI. CDR3 length: 15 residues. V trimming: 2 bases; J trimming: 4 bases; junction bases outside the gene matches: 6. The CDR3, as DNA: TGTGCCAGCTCACCAGACGGACAGGGCCGCTATGGCTACACCTTC. It codes for CASSPDGQGRYGYTF.

The CDR3 spells CASSQEAFYSPLHF. The CDR3 DNA sequence: TGTGCCAGCAGCCAAGAAGCCTTTTATTCACCCCTCCACTTT. V gene TRBV14 combines with J gene TRBJ1-6; D is unresolved. From germline, CDR1 is SGHDN and CDR2 FVKESK. The CDR3 sequence is 14 residues long. V gave up 0 bases and J gave up 8 bases, with 8 bases separating them.

This clone was counted a single time. The chain joins TRBV19 to TRBJ1-2, with D possibly being TRBD1 (6 bases). Germline V gene lookup returns CDR1 LNHDA and CDR2 SQIVND (reference sequence). The V end was cut by 3 bases, the J end by 3 bases, with 17 bases between. This CDR3 comprises 16 residues. The CDR3 bases are TGTGCCAGTAGTATGGGTCGGGGGGCAGGGGACTATGGCTACACCTTC. It is translated as CASSMGRGAGDYGYTF.

On this clone: This sample includes further DNA sequences coding for the same CDR3. The chain links TRBV10-3 to TRBJ2-2; D might be TRBD2 (6 bases). Germline assignment: CDR1 ENHRY and CDR2 SYGVKD. Trimming removed 6 bases at V and 6 bases at J, with 14 bases between. The CDR3 totals 14 residues. CDR3 coding DNA: TGTGCCATCAGCGAGGAGGGTTTTTCCGGGGAGCTGTTTTTT. This gives the protein CAISEEGFSGELFF.

J is TRBJ2-1 and V is TRBV4-1; 8 positions agree with TRBD2. With 3 bases clipped from V and 10 bases from J, the junction kept 11 bases outside the gene matches. This CDR3 is built from 15 residues. CDR1 and CDR2 from the germline V gene are MGHRA and YSYEKL. In nucleotides, the CDR3 is TGCGCCAGCAGCCAGGAAGGACTAGCCCCACGGGAGCAGTTCTTC. It translates to CASSQEGLAPREQFF.

This chain links TRBV10-3 with TRBJ1-3, with 7 bases that match TRBD1. Germline V CDR1 and CDR2: ENHRY, SYGVKD. The V and J ends lost 6 bases and 8 bases, in that order; junction bases with no gene match: 7. The CDR3 has 13 residues. The CDR3 protein is CAIRTGLVDTIYF. The CDR3 coding sequence is TGTGCCATCAGGACAGGGTTGGTTGACACCATATATTTT.

This chain connects TRBV6-6 to TRBJ1-2, with D tentatively TRBD1 (5 bases). V dropped 2 bases and J dropped 7 bases, with 11 bases sitting between them. This CDR3 region has 13 residues. CDR1 MNHNY and CDR2 SVGAGI come from the germline V gene (reference sequence). The CDR3 DNA sequence: TGTGCCAGCAGTTACGGGGCGGGGGGTGGCTACACCTTC. Translated, it gives CASSYGAGGGYTF.

CDR3 sequence reads: CASRDLGGNQPQHF. The CDR3, as DNA: TGTGCCAGCAGGGACCTGGGAGGCAATCAGCCCCAGCATTTT. The V gene is TRBV2, the J gene TRBJ1-5; D is undetermined. This CDR3 region has 14 residues. V was shortened by 6 bases and J by 2 bases, with 11 bases between the two germline ends. The V gene's germline CDR1 is SNHLY and CDR2 FYNNEI.

The rearrangement joins TRBV30 to TRBJ1-1; D unclear. Germline CDR1 is GTSNPN and CDR2 is SVGIG (reference sequence). The CDR3 is made up of 9 amino acids. The V end was cut by 4 bases, the J end by 11 bases, with 8 bases between. The CDR3 is CAWTCGAFF. CDR3 nucleotides: TGTGCCTGGACTTGTGGCGCTTTCTTT.

This clone has a handful of counts. The chain joins TRBV5-4 to TRBJ2-3; D possibly corresponds to TRBD1 (8 bases). The CDR3 totals 15 residues. CDR1 is SGHNT, CDR2 YYREEE, per germline (reference sequence). The V gene lost 6 bases and the J gene lost 5 bases, with 19 bases spanning the gap. Here the CDR3 reads CASIEGQGGEDTQYF. In nucleotides, the CDR3 is TGTGCCAGCATCGAAGGACAGGGAGGGGAAGATACGCAGTATTTT.

This chain links TRBV4-1 with TRBJ2-7; a possible D gene is TRBD2 (7 bases). The ends were cut back, 4 bases at V and 0 bases at J, with 19 bases in the middle. CDR3 length equals 17 residues. Germline values: CDR1 MGHRA, CDR2 YSYEKL. The CDR3 is CASSPSEGGGSSYEQYV. The CDR3 coding sequence is TGCGCCAGCAGCCCATCGGAGGGGGGAGGGAGCTCCTACGAGCAGTACGTC.

The J gene is TRBJ1-5, the V gene TRBV6-1; D remains unclear. The ends were cut back, 2 bases at V and 3 bases at J, with 11 bases in the middle. The CDR3 length is 15 residues. The germline gives CDR1 MNHNS, CDR2 SASEGT. For the CDR3, the DNA is TGTGCCAGCAGTGAACAACGAGGAGTCAATCAGCCCCAGCATTTT. As protein: CASSEQRGVNQPQHF.

This CDR3 reads CASSVQGSSYEQYF. The CDR3 DNA reads TGTGCCAGCAGCGTACAGGGAAGCTCCTACGAGCAGTACTTC. This sequence joins TRBV9 and TRBJ2-7; D possibly corresponds to TRBD1 (5 bases). Germline V gene sequence: CDR1 SGDLS, CDR2 YYNGEE. The CDR3 consists of 14 residues. V lost 1 base and J lost 0, with 8 bases in between.

V and J are TRBV7-6 and TRBJ1-4, with 12 bases lining up with TRBD1. Germline CDR1 reads SGHVS; CDR2 reads FNYEAQ. The CDR3 totals 15 residues. Losses at the gene ends were 6 bases for V and 10 bases for J; bases not matched to a gene: 9. CDR3 sequence reads: CASRRDRGREGKLFF. As DNA, the CDR3 is TGTGCCAGCAGAAGGGACAGGGGGCGCGAGGGAAAACTGTTTTTT.

This clone came up a few times. The rearrangement uses TRBV4-1 and TRBJ2-4; 7 bases are shared with TRBD2. Trimming removed 1 base from V and 2 bases from J; junction bases left unmatched: 5. The CDR3 is 16 residues long. Per the germline V gene, CDR1 is MGHRA and CDR2 is YSYEKL. The CDR3 region has the DNA TGCGCCAGCAGCCAAGGTCGGGAGGCAACCAAAAACATTCAGTACTTC. It encodes CASSQGREATKNIQYF.

The DNA of the CDR3 is TGTGCCAGTAGCACCGTTGCGTACACCGGGGAGCTGTTTTTT. Protein: CASSTVAYTGELFF. V is TRBV19 and J is TRBJ2-2; D not resolved. Germline-derived CDR1 and CDR2 are LNHDA and SQIVND (reference sequence). Trimming cost V 6 bases and J 3 bases, with 11 bases left between them. The CDR3 is 14 amino acids.

The rearrangement uses TRBV9 and TRBJ1-2; TRBD1 is a possible D gene (5 bases). V was pared by 3 bases and J by 3 bases, with 15 bases between. This CDR3 region has 15 residues. CDR1 is SGDLS and CDR2 is YYNGEE in the germline V gene. The CDR3 nucleotides read TGTGCCAGCAGCGGGGGGACTTTTTTAGACTATGGCTACACCTTC. This sequence encodes CASSGGTFLDYGYTF.

The chain combines TRBV19 with TRBJ1-5, with no clear D. Germline V gives CDR1 LNHDA, CDR2 SQIVND (reference sequence). V shed 2 bases and J shed 1 base, with 9 bases lying between them. The length of the CDR3 is 15 residues. The chain's CDR3 is CASSIQVLSNQPQHF. The CDR3 DNA reads TGTGCCAGTAGTATACAAGTCCTAAGCAATCAGCCCCAGCATTTT.

The genes are TRBV6-5 and TRBJ1-2; D not certain. The germline gives CDR1 MNHEY, CDR2 SVGAGI. Trimming removed 0 bases at V and 0 bases at J, with 11 bases between. The CDR3 runs to 16 residues. The CDR3 DNA sequence: TGTGCCAGCAGTTACTCGTTCCAGGTAGCTAACTATGGCTACACCTTC. It specifies CASSYSFQVANYGYTF.